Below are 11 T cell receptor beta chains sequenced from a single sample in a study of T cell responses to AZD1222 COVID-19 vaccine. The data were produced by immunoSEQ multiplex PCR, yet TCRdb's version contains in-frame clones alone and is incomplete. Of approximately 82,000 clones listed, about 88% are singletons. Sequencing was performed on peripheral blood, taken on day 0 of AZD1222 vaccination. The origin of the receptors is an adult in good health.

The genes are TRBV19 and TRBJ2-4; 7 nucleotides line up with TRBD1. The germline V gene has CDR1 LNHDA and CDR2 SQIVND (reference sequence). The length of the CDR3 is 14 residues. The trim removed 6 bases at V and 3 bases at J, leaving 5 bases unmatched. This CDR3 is CASSQGDVKNIQYF. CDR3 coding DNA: TGTGCCAGTAGCCAGGGGGACGTCAAAAACATTCAGTACTTC.

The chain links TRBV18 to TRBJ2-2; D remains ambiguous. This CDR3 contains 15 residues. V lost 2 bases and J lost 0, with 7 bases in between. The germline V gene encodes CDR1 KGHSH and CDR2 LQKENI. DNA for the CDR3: TGTGCCAGCTCACCATTTTCCTCGAACACCGGGGAGCTGTTTTTT. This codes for CASSPFSSNTGELFF.

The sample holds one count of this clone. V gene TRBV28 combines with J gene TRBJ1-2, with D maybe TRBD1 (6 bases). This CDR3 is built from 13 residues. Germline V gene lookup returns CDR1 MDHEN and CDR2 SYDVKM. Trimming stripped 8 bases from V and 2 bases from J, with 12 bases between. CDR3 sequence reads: CASGLGQNYGYTF. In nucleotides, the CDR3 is TGTGCCAGCGGACTAGGACAGAACTATGGCTACACCTTC.

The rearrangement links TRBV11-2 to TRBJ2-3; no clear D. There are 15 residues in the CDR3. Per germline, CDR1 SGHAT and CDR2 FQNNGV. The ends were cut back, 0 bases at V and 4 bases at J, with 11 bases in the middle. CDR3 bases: TGTGCCAGCAGCTTAGATCGGTGGAGCGCAGATACGCAGTATTTT. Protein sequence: CASSLDRWSADTQYF.

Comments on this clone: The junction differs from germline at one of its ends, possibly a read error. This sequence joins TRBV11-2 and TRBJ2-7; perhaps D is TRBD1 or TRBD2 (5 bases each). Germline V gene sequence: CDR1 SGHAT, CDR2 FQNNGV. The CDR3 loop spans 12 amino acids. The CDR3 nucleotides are TGTGCCAGCAGCTTAGAGGAAGGGGACCCGAACTTC. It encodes CASSLEEGDPNF.

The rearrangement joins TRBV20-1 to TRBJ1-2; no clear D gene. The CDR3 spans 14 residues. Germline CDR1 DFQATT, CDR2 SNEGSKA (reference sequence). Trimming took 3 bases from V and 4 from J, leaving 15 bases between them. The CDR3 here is CSASTRDAVYGYTF. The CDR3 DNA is TGCAGTGCTAGTACCCGGGATGCGGTCTATGGCTACACCTTC.

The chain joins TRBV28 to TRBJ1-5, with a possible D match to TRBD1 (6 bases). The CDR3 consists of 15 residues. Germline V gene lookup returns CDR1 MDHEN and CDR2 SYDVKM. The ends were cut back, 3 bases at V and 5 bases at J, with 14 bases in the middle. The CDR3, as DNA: TGTGCCAGCAGTTTCCAGACAGGCCTCCATCAGCCCCAGCATTTT. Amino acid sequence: CASSFQTGLHQPQHF.

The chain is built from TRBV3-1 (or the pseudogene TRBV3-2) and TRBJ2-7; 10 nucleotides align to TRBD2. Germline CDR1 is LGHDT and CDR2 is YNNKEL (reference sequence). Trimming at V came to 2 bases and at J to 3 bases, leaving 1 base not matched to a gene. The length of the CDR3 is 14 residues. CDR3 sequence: CASSQLAGVYEQYF. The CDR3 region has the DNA TGTGCCAGCAGCCAACTAGCGGGGGTCTACGAGCAGTACTTC.

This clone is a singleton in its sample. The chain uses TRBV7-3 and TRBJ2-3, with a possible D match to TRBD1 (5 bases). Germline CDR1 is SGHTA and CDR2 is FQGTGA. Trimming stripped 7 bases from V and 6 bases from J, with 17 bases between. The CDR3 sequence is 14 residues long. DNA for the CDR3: TGTGCCAGCACCCCCGACAGTGGTTCCGATACGCAGTATTTT. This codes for CASTPDSGSDTQYF.

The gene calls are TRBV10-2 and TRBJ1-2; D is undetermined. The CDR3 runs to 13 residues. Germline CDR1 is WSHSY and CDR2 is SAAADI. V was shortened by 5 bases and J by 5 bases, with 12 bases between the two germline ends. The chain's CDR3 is CASSREDLYGYTF. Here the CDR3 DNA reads TGCGCCAGCAGTCGCGAGGACCTATATGGCTACACCTTC.

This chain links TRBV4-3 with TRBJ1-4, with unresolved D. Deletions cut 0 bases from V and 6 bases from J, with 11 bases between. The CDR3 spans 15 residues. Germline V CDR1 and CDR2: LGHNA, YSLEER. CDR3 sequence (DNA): TGCGCCAGCAGCCAAGATCTGGGAAGACATGAAAAACTGTTTTTT. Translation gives CASSQDLGRHEKLFF.